This TCR beta chain was recovered during a study of cytomegalovirus exposure and HLA in healthy donors. General study findings and limits: Across donors, most TCRs were seen rarely, yet some public ones were widespread. The study labeled 164 TCR beta chains cytomegalovirus-associated. Across HLA loci, a later analysis found differing TCR association rates, with DRB1 most and HLA-C fewest. Further analysis was carried out later, and it showed several of the most significant clusters appearing linked to common viral pathogens.

A single count supports this clone. Its antigen is currently unknown. With 60 Vbeta and 13 Jbeta primers, the PCR was carried out. Only in-frame clones appear in the TCRdb table, and some are missing; sequencing was by immunoSEQ multiplex PCR. The sample includes around 60,000 clones, roughly 73% of them seen just once. The germline gives CDR1 LGHNA, CDR2 YNFKEQ. The CDR3 spans 15 residues. The clonotype was recovered from a woman between 35 and 50 years old in good health and CMV-seropositive. Sequences were obtained from PBMCs. V usage is TRBV4-2 and J usage is TRBJ2-5, with 8 nucleotides matching TRBD2. The DNA end lines up better with TRBJ2-7; the J call may be wrong. The CDR3 DNA follows: TGTGCCAGCAGCCAAGATACTAGCGGTCCCTACGAGCAGTACTTC. It yields the protein CASSQDTSGPYEQYF.